Shown below are 27 T cell receptor beta chains from a single sample sequenced in a study of T cells in localized non-small cell lung cancer. The method was immunoSEQ multiplex PCR; TCRdb's version includes in-frame clones alone and lacks a portion of them. Here the sample spans around 15,000 clones, about 92% being singletons. This material consisted of peripheral blood mononuclear cells, taken before any cancer treatment. Receptor source: a man aged 40 to 69 with stage III lung adenocarcinoma.

This chain uses TRBV27 with TRBJ2-7; TRBD2 aligns across 9 bases. The CDR3 sequence is 15 residues long. The J segment lost 7 bases and the V segment lost 3 bases, leaving 10 bases of the junction unmatched. Per the germline V gene, CDR1 is MNHEY and CDR2 is SMNVEV (reference sequence). CDR3 nucleotides: TGTGCCAGCAGTTTGGTTAGCGGGAGTTTGGAAGAGCAGTACTTC. Its translation is CASSLVSGSLEEQYF.

The chain uses TRBV5-1 and TRBJ1-4, with D maybe TRBD1 (5 bases). Germline V lookup: CDR1 SGHRS, CDR2 YFSETQ. The V gene lost 1 base and the J gene lost 4 bases, with 8 bases spanning the gap. There are 14 residues in the CDR3. CDR3 residues: CASSLRGLNEKLFF. CDR3 sequence (DNA): TGCGCCAGCAGCTTGAGGGGACTTAATGAAAAACTGTTTTTT.

This rearrangement joins TRBV2 to TRBJ2-1, with 11 positions matching TRBD2. The J segment lost 7 bases and the V segment lost 3 bases, leaving 8 bases of the junction unmatched. Germline V gene lookup returns CDR1 SNHLY and CDR2 FYNNEI. CDR3 length: 16 residues. CDR3 sequence (DNA): TGTGCCAGCAGTGAGGAACTAGCGGGAGTAGGGAATGAGCAGTTCTTC. The encoded protein is CASSEELAGVGNEQFF.

The chain employs TRBV7-2 and TRBJ2-5, with TRBD2 matching 9 bases. CDR3 length: 15 amino acids. V shed 4 bases and J 7 bases; nucleotides not matched to a gene: 10. In germline, CDR1 is SGHTA, CDR2 FQGNSA. CDR3 bases: TGTGCCAGCAGCTCCCCCCGCGGGAGGGAGGGGACCCAGTACTTC. Its protein product is CASSSPRGREGTQYF.

The chain employs TRBV30 and TRBJ2-5; the D gene is possibly TRBD2 (5 bases). Germline CDR1 is GTSNPN and CDR2 is SVGIG (reference sequence). CDR3 length: 14 amino acids. Between the trimmed V and J ends, which lost 4 bases and 7 bases, there was a span of 19 bases. CDR3 bases: TGTGCCTGGACGACCGGACTGCTAGTTGGGACCCAGTACTTC. Amino acid sequence: CAWTTGLLVGTQYF.

This clone was observed a few times. The chain combines TRBV7-2 with TRBJ2-3; a possible D gene is TRBD2 (7 bases). The V gene's germline CDR1 is SGHTA and CDR2 FQGNSA. This CDR3 is built from 17 residues. V was clipped by 5 bases and J by 0 bases, with 18 bases between them. The CDR3 here is CASSLLGRGLSTDTQYF. The CDR3 DNA is TGTGCCAGCAGCCTGCTGGGGCGGGGGCTTAGCACAGATACGCAGTATTTT.

The V gene is TRBV4-1, the J gene TRBJ2-7; 9 bases map to TRBD2. This CDR3 comprises 14 residues. Unmatched junction bases numbered 1, after V lost 2 bases and J lost 2 bases. Germline assignment: CDR1 MGHRA and CDR2 YSYEKL. Here the CDR3 reads CASSQPSGTYEQYF. The CDR3 DNA sequence: TGCGCCAGCAGCCAACCTAGCGGGACCTACGAGCAGTACTTC.

J is TRBJ1-5 and V is TRBV13, with 11 bases matching TRBD1. From germline, CDR1 is PRHDT and CDR2 FYEKMQ (reference sequence). The CDR3 has 17 amino acids. V was clipped by 0 bases and J by 6 bases; unmatched bases: 7. DNA for the CDR3: TGTGCCAGCAGCTTAGGAATGGACAGGGGGCAAGGTCAGCCCCAGCATTTT. Protein product: CASSLGMDRGQGQPQHF.

This clone was picked up one time. For the CDR3, the DNA is TGTGCCAGCAGTTACTCGAGCGGGAACAATCAGCCCCAGCATTTT. This codes for CASSYSSGNNQPQHF. The chain recombines TRBV6-6 with TRBJ1-5; D not resolved. This CDR3 is 15 amino acids long. V lost 0 bases and J lost 3, with 9 bases in between. Germline CDR1 is MNHNY and CDR2 is SVGAGI (reference sequence).

The rearrangement uses TRBV6-4 and TRBJ2-3; 12 nucleotides agree with TRBD2. Germline V gives CDR1 MRHNA, CDR2 SNTAGT. This CDR3 contains 16 residues. With 3 bases clipped from V and 4 bases from J, the junction kept 5 bases outside the gene matches. The CDR3 protein is CASSETGTSGPDTQYF. The DNA for the CDR3 is TGTGCCAGCAGTGAAACCGGGACTAGCGGGCCAGATACGCAGTATTTT.

The chain uses TRBV7-9 and TRBJ2-7; D gene unclear. Trimming cost V 4 bases and J 4 bases, with 8 bases left between them. CDR3 size: 12 residues. CDR1 SEHNR and CDR2 FQNEAQ come from the germline V gene (reference sequence). In DNA, the CDR3 is TGTGCCAGCAGCTCCATTGGATACGAGCAGTACTTC. As protein: CASSSIGYEQYF.

V is TRBV2 and J is TRBJ2-1; 7 bases fit TRBD1. Germline V CDR1 and CDR2: SNHLY, FYNNEI. The CDR3 runs 15 residues. Trimming took 0 bases from V and 6 from J; bases not matched to a gene: 5. CDR3 DNA: TGTGCCAGCAGTGAAGCAGGGGGCCCTAGCAATGAGCAGTTCTTC. Translated, it gives CASSEAGGPSNEQFF.

The rearrangement links TRBV13 to TRBJ2-7; D may match TRBD1 or TRBD2 (5 bases each). Germline lookup yields CDR1 PRHDT and CDR2 FYEKMQ (reference sequence). The CDR3 is 13 residues long. V shed 5 bases and J shed 3 bases, with 11 bases lying between them. In DNA form, the CDR3 reads TGTGCCAGCAGCCAGGGACGGGACTACGAGCAGTACTTC. Its protein is CASSQGRDYEQYF.

The V call is TRBV6-5, the J call TRBJ2-1; 7 nucleotides align to TRBD2. The trim removed 7 bases at V and 4 bases at J, leaving 7 bases unmatched. There are 14 residues in the CDR3. From germline, CDR1 is MNHEY and CDR2 SVGAGI. The CDR3 sequence: CASMRGRMYNEQFF. For the CDR3, the DNA is TGTGCCAGCATGCGCGGGAGAATGTACAATGAGCAGTTCTTC.

The genes are TRBV5-1 and TRBJ1-2; TRBD1 might be the D (6 bases). The CDR3 covers 17 residues. The germline gives CDR1 SGHRS, CDR2 YFSETQ. V lost 0 bases to trimming and J lost 0 bases, with 15 bases between them. The CDR3 DNA reads TGCGCCAGCAGCTTGGCCAGGCAGGGGCTCGCTAACTATGGCTACACCTTC. Its protein product is CASSLARQGLANYGYTF.

The genes are TRBV6-5 and TRBJ2-7, with D maybe TRBD2 (5 bases). The CDR3 consists of 13 residues. The germline V and J ends were trimmed by 0 bases and 7 bases, with 10 bases remaining between them. Per germline, CDR1 MNHEY and CDR2 SVGAGI. CDR3 nucleotides: TGTGCCAGCAGTTACTCTCGGGGTTGGGAGCAGTACTTC. Protein product: CASSYSRGWEQYF.

The rearrangement links TRBV18 to TRBJ2-7, with D unclear. The length of the CDR3 is 13 residues. CDR1 is KGHSH and CDR2 is LQKENI in the germline V gene. V lost 0 bases and J lost 6, with 9 bases in between. The CDR3 region is CASSPPGNREQYF. In DNA form, the CDR3 reads TGTGCCAGCTCACCACCAGGTAATCGCGAGCAGTACTTC.

V and J are TRBV28 and TRBJ1-1; D is perhaps TRBD1 (5 bases). The V gene's germline CDR1 is MDHEN and CDR2 SYDVKM. This CDR3 contains 15 residues. V lost 2 bases to trimming and J lost 3 bases, with 13 bases between them. CDR3: CASSLGSLGDTEAFF. The CDR3 DNA sequence: TGTGCCAGCAGTTTAGGCAGCCTGGGGGACACTGAAGCTTTCTTT.

The rearrangement joins TRBV29-1 to TRBJ1-2, with 7 bases lining up with TRBD1. The CDR3 totals 13 residues. CDR1 and CDR2 from the germline V gene are SQVTM and ANQGSEA. The V segment lost 5 bases and the J segment 2 bases; nucleotides outside the gene matches: 5. The CDR3 here is CSVKGGQNYGYTF. In DNA, the CDR3 is TGCAGCGTTAAGGGGGGACAGAACTATGGCTACACCTTC.

The CDR3 region is CASSQARTDTQYF. CDR3 sequence (DNA): TGCGCCAGCAGCCAGGCGAGGACAGATACGCAGTATTTT. The chain couples TRBV4-1 to TRBJ2-3; D uncertain. Trimming took 3 bases from V and 3 from J, leaving 7 bases between them. The germline CDR1 and CDR2 sequences are MGHRA and YSYEKL. The CDR3 runs to 13 residues.

The V gene is TRBV5-1, the J gene TRBJ1-3, with D maybe TRBD1 (5 bases). The CDR3 covers 15 residues. CDR1 and CDR2 from the germline V gene are SGHRS and YFSETQ. V was cut by 2 bases and J by 1 base, with 10 bases left in between. CDR3 protein: CASSLTRESGNTIYF. The DNA of the CDR3 is TGCGCCAGCAGCTTAACCAGGGAGTCTGGAAACACCATATATTTT.

This clone appeared a single time. CDR3 protein: CASRPQGAGGYTF. The CDR3 DNA follows: TGTGCCAGCAGACCCCAGGGGGCGGGTGGCTACACCTTC. This rearrangement joins TRBV6-5 to TRBJ1-2; TRBD1 aligns across 8 bases. The CDR3 covers 13 residues. V lost 6 bases, J lost 7 bases, and 7 bases stayed unmatched. Germline CDR1 and CDR2: MNHEY and SVGAGI.

The chain employs TRBV7-9 and TRBJ1-2; TRBD1 matches 7 bases. The CDR3 covers 13 residues. Trimming cost V 5 bases and J 8 bases; bases outside gene matches: 8. Germline CDR1 is SEHNR and CDR2 is FQNEAQ (reference sequence). The CDR3 DNA reads TGTGCCAGCAGCCCAGGACAGGAGGACGGCTACACCTTC. Protein product: CASSPGQEDGYTF. Full variable domain (outside the CDR3, taken from reference TRBV7-9 and TRBJ1-2): DTGVSQNPRHKITKRGQNVTFRCDPISEHNRLYWYRQTLGQGPEFLTYFQNEAQLEKSRLLSDRFSAERPKGSFSTLEIQRTEQGDSAMYLCASSPGQEDGYTFGSGTRLTVV.

This clone was recorded only once. This chain joins TRBV7-2 and TRBJ2-1, with 10 positions matching TRBD2. V lost 1 base and J lost 4; bases outside the gene matches: 4. The CDR3 extends over 16 amino acids. Germline lookup yields CDR1 SGHTA and CDR2 FQGNSA. This CDR3 is CASSLVLAGPYNEQFF. Written as DNA, the CDR3 is TGTGCCAGCAGCTTAGTACTAGCGGGACCTTACAATGAGCAGTTCTTC.

The rearrangement links TRBV11-2 to TRBJ2-2, with D tentatively TRBD1 (6 bases). CDR3 length: 13 amino acids. V lost 8 bases to trimming and J lost 6 bases, with 13 bases between them. The germline V gene encodes CDR1 SGHAT and CDR2 FQNNGV. The CDR3 loop is CASLLQGAGELFF. The CDR3 DNA follows: TGTGCCAGCCTATTACAGGGCGCCGGGGAGCTGTTTTTT.

The rearrangement uses TRBV30 and TRBJ2-5; D gene ambiguous. CDR3 length: 13 residues. Trimming took 0 bases from V and 2 from J, leaving 7 bases between them. Germline V gene sequence: CDR1 GTSNPN, CDR2 SVGIG (reference sequence). The CDR3, as DNA: TGTGCCTGGAGTGTAAGCACACAAGAGACCCAGTACTTC. Translating it yields CAWSVSTQETQYF.

The chain recombines TRBV9 with TRBJ1-2; the D gene is possibly TRBD1 (6 bases). V dropped 3 bases and J dropped 6 bases, with 24 bases sitting between them. This CDR3 is built from 17 residues. CDR1 SGDLS and CDR2 YYNGEE come from the germline V gene. Here the CDR3 reads CASSDRGLQSWGHGYTF. The CDR3 bases are TGTGCCAGCAGCGATAGAGGTTTGCAGTCCTGGGGGCATGGCTACACCTTC.